Below, one TCR beta chain is given with its context. The antigen is not known. Libraries were prepared by immunoSEQ multiplex PCR; TCRdb keeps only in-frame clonotypes and omits some of them. The data show 30,000 or so clones, more than 75% seen once. CDR3 length: 15 residues. The V and J ends lost 5 bases and 0 bases respectively, with 13 bases between them. Germline values: CDR1 MDHEN, CDR2 SYDVKM. This sample was included in a study of OX40 agonist ivuxolimab in advanced cancers. Study details: Patient treatment consisted of intravenous ivuxolimab administration every 2 weeks at 0.01 to 10 mg/kg. One patient with hepatocellular carcinoma and two with cutaneous melanoma, three in all, had partial responses. Study-wide results and limits: Relative to CD4+ cells, CD8+ T cells on average had more expanded clones.

This clonotype originated in an adult with an advanced solid tumor such as melanoma, head and neck, liver or kidney cancer. This specimen was CD4+ or CD8+ T cells sorted from blood, taken in a trial of the OX40 agonist ivuxolimab. The chain couples TRBV28 to TRBJ1-2; tentatively, D is TRBD1 (5 bases). The CDR3 loop is CASSLAGSANYGYTF. CDR3 nucleotide sequence: TGTGCCAGCAGTCTCGCAGGGTCAGCTAACTATGGCTACACCTTC.